This T cell receptor (beta chain) was obtained from a study of lymphopenia after photon versus proton radiotherapy. Sequencing was performed with immunoSEQ multiplex PCR; in TCRdb, only in-frame clones are kept and a portion is missing. The sample yields tens of thousands of clones, approximately 92% seen once. Germline CDR1 reads SGHRS; CDR2 reads YFSETQ. The CDR3 has 12 residues. The trim removed 7 bases at V and 4 bases at J, leaving 4 bases unmatched. Sequenced here: peripheral blood, sampled from a patient treated with photon-based radiotherapy. The receptor was isolated from a middle-aged woman with cholangiocarcinoma. V usage is TRBV5-1 and J usage is TRBJ1-2, with 7 bases that match TRBD1. In DNA form, the CDR3 reads TGCGCCAGCGGGGGGACAGCCTATGGCTACACCTTC. This encodes CASGGTAYGYTF.